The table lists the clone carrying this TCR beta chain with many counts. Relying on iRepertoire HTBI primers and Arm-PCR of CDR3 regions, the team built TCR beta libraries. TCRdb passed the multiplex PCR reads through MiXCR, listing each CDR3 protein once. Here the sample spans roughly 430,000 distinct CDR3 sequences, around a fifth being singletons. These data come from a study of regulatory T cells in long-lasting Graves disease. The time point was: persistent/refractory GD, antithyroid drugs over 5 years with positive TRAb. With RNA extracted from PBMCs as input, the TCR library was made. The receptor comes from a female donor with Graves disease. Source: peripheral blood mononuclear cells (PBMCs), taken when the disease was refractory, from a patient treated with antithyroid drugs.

The CDR3 protein is CASFRRSYEQYF. The CDR3 region has the DNA TGTGCCAGCTTCCGACGCTCCTACGAGCAGTACTTC. This sequence joins TRBV28 and TRBJ2-7; no clear D gene. This CDR3 has 12 residues. Trimming stripped 8 bases from V and 0 bases from J, with 8 bases between. Germline V gives CDR1 MDHEN, CDR2 SYDVKM. The full variable domain, its missing parts supplied by reference TRBV28 and TRBJ2-7, is DVKVTQSSRYLVKRTGEKVFLECVQDMDHENMFWYRQDPGLGLRLIYFSYDVKMKEKGDIPEGYSVSREKKERFSLILESASTNQTSMYLCASFRRSYEQYFGPGTRLTVT.